Included here is one T cell receptor beta chain sequence, with context. Antigen unknown. Sequencing was performed with immunoSEQ multiplex PCR; in TCRdb, only in-frame clones are kept and a portion is missing. Of 100,000 to 150,000 clones detected, roughly 90% appear once; the ten largest clones hold 0.85% to 1.3%. These data are taken from a study of T cell responses to AZD1222 COVID-19 vaccine. Study-wide points: Clonal diversity was possibly underestimated, and white British individuals and females predominated among donors. Repertoire samples came only from after the peak T cell response.

V shed 6 bases, J shed 6 bases, and the junction held 5 bases outside the gene matches. The CDR3 extends over 12 amino acids. Germline CDR1 reads ENHRY; CDR2 reads SYGVKD. The TCR sequence derives from an adult in good health. The V call is TRBV10-3, the J call TRBJ2-7, with 7 nucleotides matching TRBD2. The material was peripheral blood, obtained on day 0 of AZD1222 vaccination. The CDR3 region has the DNA TGTGCCATCAGGCGCGGGAGTGGCGAGCAGTACTTC. Protein product: CAIRRGSGEQYF.